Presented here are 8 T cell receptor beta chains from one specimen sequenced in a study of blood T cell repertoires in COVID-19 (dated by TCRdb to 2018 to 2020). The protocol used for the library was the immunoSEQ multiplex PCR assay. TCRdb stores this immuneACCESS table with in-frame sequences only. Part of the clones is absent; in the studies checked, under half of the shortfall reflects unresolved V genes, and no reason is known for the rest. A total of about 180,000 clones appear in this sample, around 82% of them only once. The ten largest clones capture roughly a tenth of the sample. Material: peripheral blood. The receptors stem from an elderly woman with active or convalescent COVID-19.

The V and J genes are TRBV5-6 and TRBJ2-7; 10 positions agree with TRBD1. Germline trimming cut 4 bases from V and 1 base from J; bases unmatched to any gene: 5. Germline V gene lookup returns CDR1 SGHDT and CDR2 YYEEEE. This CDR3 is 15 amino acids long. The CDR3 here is CASSMTGGASYEQYF. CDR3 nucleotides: TGTGCCAGCAGCATGACAGGGGGCGCGTCCTACGAGCAGTACTTC. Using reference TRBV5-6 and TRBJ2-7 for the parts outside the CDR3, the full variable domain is DAGVTQSPTHLIKTRGQQVTLRCSPKSGHDTVSWYQQALGQGPQFIFQYYEEEERQRGNFPDRFSGHQFPNYSSELNVNALLLGDSALYLCASSMTGGASYEQYFGPGTRLTVT.

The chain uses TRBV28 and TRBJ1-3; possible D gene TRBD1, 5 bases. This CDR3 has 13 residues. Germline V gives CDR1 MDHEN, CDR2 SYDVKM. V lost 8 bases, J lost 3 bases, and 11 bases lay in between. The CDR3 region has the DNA TGTGCCAGCCCCGACAGCGTTGGAAACACCATATATTTT. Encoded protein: CASPDSVGNTIYF.

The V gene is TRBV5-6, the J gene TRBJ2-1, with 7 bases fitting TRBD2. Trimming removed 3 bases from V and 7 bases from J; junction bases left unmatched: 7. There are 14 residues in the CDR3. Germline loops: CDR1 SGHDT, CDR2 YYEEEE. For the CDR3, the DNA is TGTGCCAGCAGCTCCGGACTAGTATGGAATGAGCAGTTCTTC. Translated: CASSSGLVWNEQFF.

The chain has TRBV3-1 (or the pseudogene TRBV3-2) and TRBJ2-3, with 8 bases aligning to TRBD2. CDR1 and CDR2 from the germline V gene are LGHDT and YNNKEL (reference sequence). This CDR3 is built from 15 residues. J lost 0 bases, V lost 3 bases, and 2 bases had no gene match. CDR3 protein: CASSQLAGSTDTQYF. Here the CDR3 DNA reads TGTGCCAGCAGCCAGCTAGCGGGCAGCACAGATACGCAGTATTTT.

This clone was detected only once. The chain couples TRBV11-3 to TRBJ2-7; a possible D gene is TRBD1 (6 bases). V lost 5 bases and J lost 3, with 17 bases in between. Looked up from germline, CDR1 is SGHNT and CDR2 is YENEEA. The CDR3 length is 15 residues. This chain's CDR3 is CASSKGSGQGYEQYF. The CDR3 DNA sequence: TGTGCCAGCAGCAAAGGGTCGGGACAAGGCTACGAGCAGTACTTC. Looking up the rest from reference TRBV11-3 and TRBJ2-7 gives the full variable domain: EAGVVQSPRYKIIEKKQPVAFWCNPISGHNTLYWYLQNLGQGPELLIRYENEEAVDDSQLPKDRFSAERLKGVDSTLKIQPAELGDSAVYLCASSKGSGQGYEQYFGPGTRLTVT.

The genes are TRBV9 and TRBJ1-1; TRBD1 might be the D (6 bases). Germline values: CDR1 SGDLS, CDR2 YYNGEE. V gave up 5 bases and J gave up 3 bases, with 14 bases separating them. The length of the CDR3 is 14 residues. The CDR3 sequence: CASSKLQGDTEAFF. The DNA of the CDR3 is TGTGCCAGCAGTAAGCTACAGGGTGACACTGAAGCTTTCTTT.

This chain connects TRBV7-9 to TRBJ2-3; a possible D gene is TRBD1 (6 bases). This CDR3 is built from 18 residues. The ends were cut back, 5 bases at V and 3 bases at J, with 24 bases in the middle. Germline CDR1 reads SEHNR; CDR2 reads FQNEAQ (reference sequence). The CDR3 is CASSHPEGVVLETDTQYF. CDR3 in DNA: TGTGCCAGCAGCCACCCCGAGGGGGTAGTCTTGGAGACAGATACGCAGTATTTT. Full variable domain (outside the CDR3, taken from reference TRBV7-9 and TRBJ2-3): DTGVSQNPRHKITKRGQNVTFRCDPISEHNRLYWYRQTLGQGPEFLTYFQNEAQLEKSRLLSDRFSAERPKGSFSTLEIQRTEQGDSAMYLCASSHPEGVVLETDTQYFGPGTRLTVL.

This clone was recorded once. As DNA, the CDR3 is TGTGCCAGTACTGACAGACCCAATTCACCCCTCCACTTT. Translation gives CASTDRPNSPLHF. This chain links TRBV19 with TRBJ1-6; D is possibly TRBD1 (5 bases). Trimming stripped 7 bases from V and 7 bases from J, with 11 bases between. Per the germline V gene, CDR1 is LNHDA and CDR2 is SQIVND (reference sequence). This CDR3 spans 13 amino acids.